What follows is one T cell receptor beta chain and its context. This record belongs to a study of technical replicates of blood from a few donors. The CDR3 sequence is 12 residues long. Germline V gene data show CDR1 as MNHNY and CDR2 as SVGAGI (reference sequence). V trimming: 11 bases; J trimming: 0 bases; junction bases outside the gene matches: 4. The table came from immunoSEQ multiplex PCR; TCRdb's copy has only in-frame clones and leaves some out. Here the sample spans around 100,000 clones, roughly 95% being singletons. Material for sequencing was T cells isolated from PBMCs. The gene calls are TRBV6-6 and TRBJ2-7; TRBD1 matches 7 bases. The clonotype originates from a human donor in good health. DNA of the CDR3: TGTGCCTCGGGACAGTACTCCTACGAGCAGTACTTC. It codes for CASGQYSYEQYF.